Reported below is one T cell receptor beta chain. Its specificity is not known. Profiled with immunoSEQ multiplex PCR; TCRdb holds only in-frame clones, not every one. The table lists roughly 72,000 clones, nearly 90% of them singletons. This CDR3 is built from 15 residues. Germline V gene data show CDR1 as SGHRS and CDR2 as YFSETQ. The trim removed 2 bases at V and 2 bases at J, leaving 3 bases unmatched. These data originate in a study of OX40 agonist ivuxolimab in advanced cancers. Overall study: Patients were treated with ivuxolimab, an agonistic anti-OX40 (CD134) antibody. All patients had ivuxolimab intravenously every 2 weeks at 0.01 to 10 mg/kg. Study findings and constraints: Dose levels from 0.1 to 3.0 mg/kg saw CD4+ and CD8+ blood T cells expand clonally by week 6.

This sample comprised CD4+ or CD8+ T cells sorted from blood, obtained in a trial of the OX40 agonist ivuxolimab. This TCR was recovered from an adult with an advanced solid tumor such as melanoma, head and neck, liver or kidney cancer. The genes are TRBV5-1 and TRBJ2-1; 8 positions agree with TRBD2. Here the CDR3 DNA reads TGCGCCAGCAGCTTATTAGCGGGAACCTACAATGAGCAGTTCTTC. It codes for CASSLLAGTYNEQFF.